Reported below is one T cell receptor beta chain. Antigen: not known. Individually, cDNA molecules had unique molecular identifiers attached to them. TCRdb ran MiXCR on the 5' RACE reads and lists one entry per CDR3 protein. The top ten clones hold about 8.5% of a sample with around 66,000 distinct CDR3 sequences, less than 15% of them seen once. In germline, CDR1 is DFQATT, CDR2 SNEGSKA (reference sequence). J was trimmed by 2 bases and V by 6 bases; bases with no gene match: 10. This CDR3 contains 15 residues. The sample is drawn from a study of early T cells in non-severe SARS-CoV-2 infection. Overall study: Bulk RNA taken from unsorted whole blood was sequenced, leaving chains unpaired.

Overall study results and limits: Missing private and CD4 specificities, VDJdb matching favored anti-spike CD8 responses.

This clonotype was obtained from an adult who was a healthcare worker with PCR-confirmed SARS-CoV-2 infection or an uninfected control (not recorded which). Material for sequencing was whole blood. The rearrangement joins TRBV20-1 to TRBJ1-3; 7 nucleotides line up with TRBD1. CDR3 in DNA: TGCAGTGCCGCCAGTCCTACAGGGGCTGGAAACACCATATATTTT. Protein sequence: CSAASPTGAGNTIYF.